This TCR beta chain was sequenced during a study of tumor-infiltrating lymphocytes in localized non-small cell lung cancer. About the research overall: Each patient gave resected tumor and non-adjacent uninvolved lung tissue.

V shed 5 bases and J 10 bases; nucleotides not matched to a gene: 10. The CDR3 runs to 15 residues. CDR1 and CDR2 from the germline V gene are SGHRS and YFSETQ. The assay was immunoSEQ multiplex PCR, and TCRdb's table has in-frame clones only and misses some. The sample carries about 21,000 clones, around 80% recorded once. Overall study findings and caveats: Tumor T-cell fraction from TCR sequencing was not associated with recurrence-free survival (p = 0.61).

Comments on this clone: Antigen specificity is unknown.

The source material was lung tumor tissue. The V call is TRBV5-1, the J call TRBJ2-1; TRBD2 agrees at 12 bases. The origin of this receptor is a human donor with non-small cell lung cancer. CDR3 bases: TGCGCCAGCAGTTATCGACTAGCGGGAGCCACGGAGCAGTTCTTC. Translating gives CASSYRLAGATEQFF.